The 7 T cell receptor beta chains listed next were all sequenced from one sample in a study of cytomegalovirus exposure and HLA in healthy donors (dated by TCRdb to the late 2010s). Libraries were prepared through the immunoSEQ multiplex PCR assay. For the multiplex PCR, a mixture combining 60 forward primers for TCR Vbeta segments and 13 reverse primers for TCR Jbeta segments was used. TCRdb stores this immuneACCESS table with in-frame sequences only. Part of the clones is absent; in the studies checked, under half of the shortfall reflects unresolved V genes, and no reason is known for the rest. The sample table lists about 160,000 clones, approximately 80% of them with a count of one. The ten largest clones add up to more than 1% of the sample. The sample taken for sequencing was PBMCs. All receptors derive from a boy between 2 and 15 years old in good health and CMV-seronegative.

The chain carries TRBV5-8 and TRBJ2-5, with TRBD1 identical over 9 bases. The J segment lost 2 bases and the V segment lost 4 bases, leaving 6 bases of the junction unmatched. This CDR3 is 15 amino acids long. Germline V gene sequence: CDR1 SGHTS, CDR2 YDEGEE. The DNA for the CDR3 is TGTGCCAGCAGCCCGGGACAGGGCAAGCAAGAGACCCAGTACTTC. This sequence encodes CASSPGQGKQETQYF.

The gene calls are TRBV2 and TRBJ1-1; D is unclear. The CDR3 sequence is 14 residues long. V lost 3 bases to trimming and J lost 0 bases, with 8 bases between them. CDR1 is SNHLY and CDR2 is FYNNEI in the germline V gene. In DNA form, the CDR3 reads TGTGCCAGCAGTGAGGGAGGGTTGAACACTGAAGCTTTCTTT. As protein: CASSEGGLNTEAFF.

The CDR3 region has the DNA TGTGCCAGCACTTTGGGGGGGCAAGGGCAAGAGACCCAGTACTTC. It codes for CASTLGGQGQETQYF. The rearrangement uses TRBV28 and TRBJ2-5; maybe TRBD2 (7 bases). V was pared by 7 bases and J by 2 bases, with 17 bases between. Germline CDR1 MDHEN, CDR2 SYDVKM. The CDR3 runs 15 residues.

The rearrangement links TRBV4-1 to TRBJ1-1, with 7 nucleotides matching TRBD1. CDR1 is MGHRA, CDR2 YSYEKL, per germline. The CDR3 runs 13 residues. The trim removed 6 bases at V and 6 bases at J, leaving 7 bases unmatched. The DNA for the CDR3 is TGCGCCAGCAGGTCAGGGGGATTGGCTGAAGCTTTCTTT. It yields the protein CASRSGGLAEAFF.

This clone was seen a few times. The chain couples TRBV25-1 to TRBJ1-1; D gene unclear. The germline V and J ends were trimmed by 5 bases and 3 bases, with 13 bases remaining between them. This CDR3 has 14 residues. Germline V gene lookup returns CDR1 MGHDK and CDR2 SYGVNS. CDR3 protein: CASSNRYRDTEAFF. The CDR3 nucleotides are TGTGCCAGCAGTAATCGGTACCGGGACACTGAAGCTTTCTTT.

The rearrangement joins TRBV6-1 to TRBJ1-1; 8 bases line up with TRBD1. Germline lookup yields CDR1 MNHNS and CDR2 SASEGT. The V gene end was trimmed by 5 bases and the J gene end by 5 bases; junction bases not matched to a gene: 7. CDR3 size: 14 residues. CDR3 sequence: CASSSVTGETEAFF. The CDR3 DNA reads as TGTGCCAGCAGTTCAGTGACAGGGGAGACTGAAGCTTTCTTT.

This clone showed up just once. The chain is built from TRBV14 and TRBJ1-1; TRBD1 might be the D (6 bases). CDR1 and CDR2 from the germline V gene are SGHDN and FVKESK. The CDR3 length is 15 residues. V shed 5 bases and J shed 4 bases, with 17 bases lying between them. The CDR3 DNA reads as TGTGCCAGCAGCAAAAGGGGGGGCGTAGGCACTGAAGCTTTCTTT. This codes for CASSKRGGVGTEAFF.